The 18 T cell receptor delta chains listed next were all sequenced from one sample in a study of γδ T cells in repeated Plasmodium falciparum infection. Gammadelta T cells were flow-sorted from PBMC into Vgamma9/Vdelta2+ and Vdelta2-negative populations for bulk analysis. TCRdb fed the multiplex PCR reads into CATT to redo clone calling. The sample includes tens of thousands of delta-chain clones, 0.98% of them seen just once. Sequenced material: gamma-delta T cells from blood. These receptors were obtained from a pool of human donors (malaria-infected and uninfected, not separated).

This clone was seen only a few times. The gene calls are TRDV1 and TRDJ1, with D perhaps assigned TRDD2 or TRDD3 (9 bases each). Here the J gene was assigned by germline matching of the DNA, as TCRdb has none. Germline CDR1 TSWWSYY, CDR2 QGS. The V end was cut by 4 bases, the J end by 0 bases, with 51 bases between. This CDR3 has 28 residues. The CDR3, as DNA: TGTGCTCTTGGGGCGCCCTTCCTACGTGCACAAGGGGCTCGAAACTCCTGGGGGATCCCTTCATACACCGATAAACTCATCTTT. This codes for CALGAPFLRAQGARNSWGIPSYTDKLIF.

This clone occurred a few times. A far bigger clonotype differs at one base, so this is likely a read error. Other DNA sequences in the sample encode the same CDR3. This rearrangement joins TRDV1 to TRDJ1; D gene unclear. From germline, CDR1 is TSWWSYY and CDR2 QGS. The V end lost 3 bases, the J end lost 4 bases, and 9 bases lay between the germline ends. The CDR3 contains 13 residues. In DNA form, the CDR3 reads TGTGCTCTTGGGGAGTCGCTCGGCGATAAACTCATCTTT. It specifies CALGESLGDKLIF.

In its sample, this clone was seen a few times. This DNA translates differently at residue 11 from the TCRdb protein, which is that of a much larger clone; a read error is likely, and the protein shown is the DNA's own translation. V is TRDV1 and J is TRDJ1, with TRDD2 as a possible D gene (5 bases). TCRdb supplies no J gene; here it was assigned by aligning the nucleotide sequence to germline. This CDR3 comprises 14 residues. Germline-derived CDR1 and CDR2 are TSWWSYY and QGS. The V end was cut by 4 bases, the J end by 10 bases, with 19 bases between. The CDR3, as DNA: TGTGCTCTTGGGGTCCCTTCGTGGGTCTATAGACTCATCTTT. Residues: CALGVPSWVYRLIF.

With respect to this clone: The protein that TCRdb holds for this DNA derives from a much larger clone and differs from the translated DNA at residue 20, which likely indicates a read error; the protein shown here is translated from the DNA. The V gene is TRDV2; the J gene was not called; the DNA was not used to check the table's D call, TRDD3. CDR3 size: 22 residues. The germline V gene encodes CDR1 GEAIGNYY and CDR2 EKD. The CDR3 DNA sequence: TGTGCCTGTGACACCGTCGGTCCGATGACTGGGGAGCGCTCCTGGGACACCCGACAGGTGTTTTTC. It yields the protein CACDTVGPMTGERSWDTRQVFF.

This clone was picked up many times. For this DNA, TCRdb reports the protein of a much larger clone, which diverges at residue 12, most likely from a read error; the protein presented here is translated directly from the DNA. The chain couples TRDV2 to TRDJ1, with 9 bases lining up with TRDD3. This CDR3 spans 16 amino acids. The germline gives CDR1 GEAIGNYY, CDR2 EKD. V dropped 0 bases and J dropped 7; count of bases not matched to a gene: 11. Written as DNA, the CDR3 is TGTGCCTGTGACACCAACCTAGGGGATACGGCCGGTAAACTCATCTTT. The encoded protein is CACDTNLGDTAGKLIF.

Concerning this clone itself: For this DNA, TCRdb reports the protein of a much larger clone, which diverges at residue 16, most likely from a read error; the protein presented here is translated directly from the DNA. No call exists for the J gene, whereas the V gene is TRDV1; TRDD3 is the table's D call and was not checked against the DNA. Germline V gene sequence: CDR1 TSWWSYY, CDR2 QGS. This CDR3 contains 18 residues. CDR3 nucleotide sequence: TGTGCTCTTGGGAAAATAAGTGGGGGGTGGCGGTACACCGATAAACCCATCTTT. Residues: CALGKISGGWRYTDKPIF.

Comment on this clone: The protein TCRdb lists belongs to a much larger clone and differs from this DNA's translation at residues 5 and 10, which points to a read error; the protein shown is made from the DNA. The chain recombines TRDV1 with TRDJ1, with D possibly matching TRDD3 (6 bases). Trimming removed 4 bases from V and 5 bases from J, with 26 bases in between. The CDR3 has 18 residues. The germline V gene has CDR1 TSWWSYY and CDR2 QGS. Written as DNA, the CDR3 is TGTGCTCTTGGGGGACGAGGCCCTACTATGCGGGGGACAGATAAACTCATCTTT. Its translation: CALGGRGPTMRGTDKLIF.

This clone was seen a few times. A read error likely explains this, since a far larger clone differs by one base. This sample also contains other DNA sequences that code for the same CDR3. This CDR3 is CALGDNKFRCSPYTDKLIF. CDR3 sequence (DNA): TGTGCTCTTGGGGACAATAAATTCCGCTGTTCCCCGTACACCGATAAACTCATCTTT. V gene TRDV1 combines with J gene TRDJ1, with unresolved D. TCRdb does not report a J gene; here it was assigned by matching the DNA to germline references. The V end was cut by 3 bases, the J end by 0 bases, with 23 bases between. The CDR3 runs to 19 residues. Germline CDR1 is TSWWSYY and CDR2 is QGS.

This clone was seen repeatedly, ten times or more. Other DNA sequences in the sample encode the same CDR3. This chain uses TRDV1 with TRDJ1; D is perhaps TRDD3 (7 bases). The germline V gene encodes CDR1 TSWWSYY and CDR2 QGS. CDR3 length: 20 amino acids. The V end lost 2 bases, the J end lost 0 bases, and 25 bases lay between the germline ends. The CDR3 region is CALGEVSYGVGEQYTDKLIF. In nucleotides, the CDR3 is TGTGCTCTTGGGGAAGTGTCCTACGGGGTGGGGGAGCAATACACCGATAAACTCATCTTT.

This clone has only a few counts. For this DNA, TCRdb reports the protein of a much larger clone, which diverges at residue 13, most likely from a read error; the protein presented here is translated directly from the DNA. This chain uses TRDV1 with TRDJ1; TRDD3 agrees at 11 bases. TCRdb gives no J gene; it was assigned here by matching the DNA to germline. Germline V gene lookup returns CDR1 TSWWSYY and CDR2 QGS. After removal of 2 bases from V and 8 bases from J, the junction contained 10 bases not matched to a gene. This CDR3 has 16 residues. Here the CDR3 reads CALGELALLGDTKLIF. The CDR3 DNA follows: TGTGCTCTTGGGGAATTGGCCTTGCTGGGGGATACAAAACTCATCTTT.

By share, this clone ranks as medium-sized. The same CDR3 can be traced to other DNA sequences in this sample. The chain recombines TRDV1 with TRDJ1; 8 bases fit TRDD3. Germline V gene data show CDR1 as TSWWSYY and CDR2 as QGS. The junction had 31 bases not matched to a gene; V was cut back by 2 bases and J by 11 bases. The CDR3 covers 21 residues. CDR3 protein: CALGERYFNTIRDTRVVNLIF. The CDR3 DNA reads as TGTGCTCTTGGGGAAAGGTATTTTAATACTATAAGGGATACGAGAGTGGTGAATCTCATCTTT.

This clone was picked up a small number of times. The protein given by TCRdb reflects a much larger clone and differs at residue 15 from this DNA's translation, likely from a read error; the protein shown is the DNA's translation. The rearrangement links TRDV2 to TRDJ1, with 8 bases identical to TRDD3. Germline V gene lookup returns CDR1 GEAIGNYY and CDR2 EKD. This CDR3 region has 19 residues. In DNA form, the CDR3 reads TGTGCCTGTGACACCGGCTCTTTACTGGGGGCCTCTCTGACCGCTAAACTCATCTTT. Translation: CACDTGSLLGASLTAKLIF.

This clone has more than one count but fewer than ten. TCRdb's listed protein matches a much larger clone and diverges from this DNA's translation at residue 11, likely through a read error; the protein shown comes from the DNA. V gene TRDV1 combines with J gene TRDJ1; weak D call: TRDD3 (6 bases). Germline V CDR1 and CDR2: TSWWSYY, QGS. The CDR3 length is 22 residues. V was clipped by 7 bases and J by 0 bases, with 36 bases between them. The CDR3 DNA is TGTGCTCTTGAGGCCTCTCTTAATTGGGGGGGTGTCGGATGGTATTACACCGATAAACTCATCTTT. As protein: CALEASLNWGGVGWYYTDKLIF.

As regards this clone: A read error is the likely source, as a far larger clone sits one nucleotide away. This same CDR3 is encoded by further DNA sequences in the sample. This CDR3 reads CALGTLRRGAIPVSVLGDTDKLIF. As DNA, the CDR3 is TGTGCTCTTGGGACCCTCCGGAGGGGGGCAATTCCTGTTTCTGTACTGGGTGACACCGATAAGCTCATCTTT. With the J gene uncalled, the V gene is TRDV1; no DNA check was done on the table's D call, TRDD3. The V gene's germline CDR1 is TSWWSYY and CDR2 QGS. The CDR3 has 24 amino acids.

This clone was recorded a few times. A far larger clone is off by one base, so a read error is likely. Other DNA sequences in this specimen translate into the identical CDR3. The V call is TRDV2, the J call TRDJ3; D may be TRDD3 (6 bases). In the absence of a J gene in TCRdb, the DNA was matched to germline to assign it here. Germline CDR1 is GEAIGNYY and CDR2 is EKD. The CDR3 has 18 residues. The CDR3 bases are TGTGCCTGTGACACTGGGGGTTTCAGCTCCTGGGATACCCGACAGATGTTTTTC. Translated: CACDTGGFSSWDTRQMFF.

This clone showed up just a few times. The mismatch at residue 17 between this DNA's translation and the TCRdb protein of a much larger clone likely reflects a read error; the protein shown is translated from the DNA. A V gene of TRDV2 was called, but no J gene was assigned; the listed D gene, TRDD3, was not tested against the DNA. The CDR3 has 18 amino acids. Germline-derived CDR1 and CDR2 are GEAIGNYY and EKD. As DNA, the CDR3 is TGTGCCTGTGACGCCCCCAGGGCGGGGGACCCGTACACCGATAAACTCACCTTT. As protein: CACDAPRAGDPYTDKLTF.

On this clone itself: The protein in TCRdb stems from a much larger clone and differs at residue 6 from this DNA's translation, likely a read error; here the protein is translated from the DNA. The rearrangement joins TRDV2 to TRDJ1; no clear D gene. TCRdb does not report a J gene; here it was assigned by matching the DNA to germline references. V lost 0 bases to trimming and J lost 3 bases, with 13 bases between them. This CDR3 contains 15 residues. CDR1 GEAIGNYY and CDR2 EKD come from the germline V gene. The CDR3 protein is CACDTHGTTSDKLIF. The DNA of the CDR3 is TGTGCCTGTGACACCCATGGGACAACGTCCGATAAACTCATCTTT.

This clone has only a few counts. A single base is all that separates this from a far larger clone, so a read error is likely. Other DNA sequences in this specimen translate into the identical CDR3. The chain links TRDV2 to TRDJ1; 9 nucleotides line up with TRDD3. Per the germline V gene, CDR1 is GEAIGNYY and CDR2 is EKD. This CDR3 comprises 18 residues. Trimming removed 7 bases from V and 0 bases from J; junction bases left unmatched: 17. CDR3 region: CACVSLPITGGDTDKLIF. CDR3 coding DNA: TGTGCCTGCGTATCCCTTCCGATTACTGGGGGAGACACCGATAAACTCATCTTT.